A single count supports the clone carrying this T cell receptor (beta chain). This entry is derived from a study of blood T cell repertoires in COVID-19. The germline V gene encodes CDR1 SGHRS and CDR2 YFSETQ. CDR3 size: 16 residues. V dropped 0 bases and J dropped 6 bases, with 18 bases sitting between them. Repertoires were generated with immunoSEQ multiplex PCR, while TCRdb's copy carries only in-frame clones and drops some. The sample lists around 200,000 clones, around nine tenths seen once, with 6.2% in the top ten. The chain has TRBV5-1 and TRBJ1-1, with D tentatively TRBD1 (6 bases). Sample: peripheral blood. This receptor was identified in a man in his fifties or sixties who had recovered from COVID-19. CDR3 DNA: TGCGCCAGCAGCTTGGATACAGGGTGGGTTACCCCTGAAGCTTTCTTT. This translates into CASSLDTGWVTPEAFF.